This T cell receptor beta chain derives from a study of blood T cell repertoires in COVID-19. Overall study context: COVID-19 samples collected from the United States, Italy and Spain covered acute and convalescent phases. T cells, B-cell-depleted T cells, or PBMCs provided the cDNA or gDNA that served as material.

The CDR3 runs 15 residues. The V end lost 6 bases, the J end lost 0 bases, and 13 bases lay between the germline ends. Germline CDR1 is MDHEN and CDR2 is SYDVKM. Original methodology: By means of reference gene primer amplification, nucleated cell counts were estimated. Measured with immunoSEQ multiplex PCR; TCRdb has only the in-frame clones, and not every one. V and J calls and clone size are copied from that table; D and trimming were computed from the DNA. The profile covers more than 200,000 clones, with 84% appearing a single time and around 4.4% taken by the ten largest. The receptor's source is a man aged 45-65 years with active or convalescent COVID-19. Input material: peripheral blood. The chain employs TRBV28 and TRBJ2-3; TRBD2 might be the D (6 bases). Here the CDR3 reads CASSLPGGSTDTQYF. The CDR3, as DNA: TGTGCCAGCAGCTTGCCCGGGGGTAGCACAGATACGCAGTATTTT.